The source of this T cell receptor beta chain is a study of T cells in localized non-small cell lung cancer. General study results and limits: A denser population of T cells in blood accompanied longer overall survival. Uninvolved adjacent lung showed the highest T cell clonality, exceeding tumor.

Method: immunoSEQ multiplex PCR; TCRdb's copy keeps in-frame clones and lacks some. The sample records roughly 70,000 clones, 86% being singletons. The count of this clone is one. Its cognate antigen is unknown. The receptor comes from a male donor aged 60 or over with stage III squamous cell lung carcinoma. Sequenced here: peripheral blood, sampled before any cancer treatment.

CDR3 loop: CASSLRRGASYNEQFF. CDR3 in DNA: TGTGCCAGCAGCTTACGGAGGGGGGCCTCCTACAATGAGCAGTTCTTC. V is TRBV7-6 and J is TRBJ2-1, with D perhaps being TRBD1 or TRBD2 (6 bases each). Looked up from germline, CDR1 is SGHVS and CDR2 is FNYEAQ. V lost 2 bases to trimming and J lost 0 bases, with 11 bases between them. The CDR3 has 16 residues. Full variable domain (missing parts from reference TRBV7-6 and TRBJ2-1): GAGVSQSPRYKVTKRGQDVALRCDPISGHVSLYWYRQALGQGPEFLTYFNYEAQQDKSGLPNDRFSAERPEGSISTLTIQRTEQRDSAMYRCASSLRRGASYNEQFFGPGTRLTVL.